This is a list of T cell receptor beta chains from one sample in a study of beta chain features in type 1 diabetes. Repertoires were generated with immunoSEQ multiplex PCR, while TCRdb's copy carries only in-frame clones and drops some. Of more than 250,000 clones in the sample, approximately 16% were seen once. Sequences were obtained from naive CD4+ T cells from blood. All receptors come from a man younger than 30 with type 1 diabetes. Both conserved end residues are trimmed from each CDR3.

v_call cdr3_length cdr3_aa
TRBV28 10 ASSYSDYEQY
TRBV11-2 10 ASSLAGDGYT
TRBV7-2 10 ASSLGSQPQH
TRBV11-2 12 ASSLRLAGETQY
TRBV5-1 12 ASSLGRSTDTQY
TRBV5-1 13 ASSSIGRNTGELF
TRBV5-5 10 ASSLTGETQY
TRBV20-1 8 SARSETQY
TRBV4-3 15 ASSQDIYPGQNSPLH
TRBV28 11 ASSLGQGRENT
TRBV19 11 ASSTPLRNEQF
TRBV7-2 14 ASSLSAQRGAYEQY
TRBV14 10 ASSPILPKAF
TRBV7-2 12 ASRKGQSSYEQY
TRBV5-1 11 ATRASGGYEQY
TRBV7-9 14 ASSYPGLAGAETQY
TRBV9 15 ASSPPLKTGGLKTQY
TRBV6-5 12 ASSLRTSQETQY
TRBV2 7 ASSEGSY
TRBV30 12 AYGERDFSYEQY
TRBV5-6 10 ASSRTGYGYT
TRBV7-9 15 ASSALQGAQTNEKLF
TRBV30 15 AWSSGGSGEYQETQY
TRBV5-1 13 ASSLGHGLAETQY
TRBV18 16 ASSPMDRGRLIANGYT
TRBV6-5 13 ASSQWRGGTGELF
TRBV27 10 ASSYGSGTQY
TRBV11-2 13 ASSLQGSGANVLT
TRBV5-1 11 ASSLFSADTQY
TRBV6-5 12 ASWAGFGDTEAF
TRBV19 11 ASSNRGQDEQY
TRBV4-3 16 ASSQVLAGGTNTGELF
TRBV6-4 11 ASRPSGGTEAF
TRBV18 15 ASSPPGLAGGPYEQY
TRBV18 13 ASSPPGTTFYEQF
TRBV28 13 ASSFVTGSNYGYT
TRBV28 9 AIGVGAEQF
TRBV5-1 13 ASSFGDRSKNIQY
TRBV2 13 ASSELGQGKDEQF
TRBV11-2 14 ASRPRLAGASDTQY
TRBV7-9 13 ASSLEDRSSGELF
TRBV19 12 ASSDRGRWTEAF
TRBV29-1 11 SVSPGKRDEQY
TRBV30 12 ARQTSGFGNEQF
TRBV10-3 10 AIGEQGSIYT
TRBV4-1 13 ASSQRQGWGPEAF
TRBV29-1 13 SVVGDREGQETQY
TRBV10-3 12 AIRSSVYQETQY
TRBV14 13 ASSPTSGSFHEQY
TRBV5-4 12 ASSGTPSTDTQY
TRBV4-3 13 ASSQGTGRATGYT
TRBV30 11 AWSRHLDYEQY
TRBV28 15 ASSAARSGRVGDTQY
TRBV5-1 15 ASSFLSRNRVGYGYT
TRBV6-6 12 ASSGGQSSYEQY